This T cell receptor (beta chain) appears in the sequencing data of a study of T cells in Graves' hyperthyroidism and ophthalmopathy. Study summary: The initial diagnosis was the point when peripheral blood was collected, ahead of any treatment.

Ophthalmopathy patients showed a Clinical Activity Score of at least 3, NOSPECS grade of at least 4 and duration under 3 months. Germline V lookup: CDR1 MNHEY, CDR2 SVGAGI. This CDR3 region has 17 residues. Trimming took 0 bases from V and 1 from J, leaving 13 bases between them. Study results and limitations: Most thyroid clonotypes that were expanded above 0.001 also turned up in blood.

TCR beta CDR3 sequences were amplified from RNA transcripts. Researchers ran a first-round RT-PCR on the TCR CDR3 using the HTBI primer set. One entry per CDR3 protein, called by TCRdb with MiXCR from the multiplex PCR reads. The table has some 360,000 distinct CDR3 sequences, about a sixth seen once. Note on this clonotype: Its specificity is unknown.

The rearrangement links TRBV6-5 to TRBJ2-1; D not resolved. The sequence came from a woman in her 40s with Graves' ophthalmopathy. The material sequenced was blood. In DNA form, the CDR3 reads TGTGCCAGCAGTTACTCGGGTATGGGGTCGTCCTACAATGAGCAGTTCTTC. Translating gives CASSYSGMGSSYNEQFF.